This T cell receptor beta chain was obtained from a study of blood T cell repertoires in COVID-19. Looking at the study overall: Samples representing acute and convalescent COVID-19 were sourced from the United States, Italy and Spain. The cDNA or gDNA used as material had been derived from T cells, B-cell-depleted T cells, or PBMCs.

Germline V gives CDR1 SNHLY, CDR2 FYNNEI. There are 15 residues in the CDR3. V lost 2 bases to trimming and J lost 4 bases, with 14 bases between them. Original processing notes: Nucleated cell counts were estimated from reference gene primer amplification. Only in-frame clones appear in the TCRdb table, and some are missing; sequencing was by immunoSEQ multiplex PCR. For V, J and clone size, that table is used; D and trimming come from the DNA. The repertoire holds tens of thousands of clones, with 80% to 95% as singletons. This rearrangement joins TRBV2 to TRBJ1-2, with a tentative D call TRBD1 (6 bases). The sequence derives from a woman older than 75 with acute or convalescent COVID-19. Specimen: peripheral blood. The CDR3 DNA sequence: TGTGCCAGCAGTGAAAAACAGGGAACATCCTATGGCTACACCTTC. It is translated as CASSEKQGTSYGYTF.